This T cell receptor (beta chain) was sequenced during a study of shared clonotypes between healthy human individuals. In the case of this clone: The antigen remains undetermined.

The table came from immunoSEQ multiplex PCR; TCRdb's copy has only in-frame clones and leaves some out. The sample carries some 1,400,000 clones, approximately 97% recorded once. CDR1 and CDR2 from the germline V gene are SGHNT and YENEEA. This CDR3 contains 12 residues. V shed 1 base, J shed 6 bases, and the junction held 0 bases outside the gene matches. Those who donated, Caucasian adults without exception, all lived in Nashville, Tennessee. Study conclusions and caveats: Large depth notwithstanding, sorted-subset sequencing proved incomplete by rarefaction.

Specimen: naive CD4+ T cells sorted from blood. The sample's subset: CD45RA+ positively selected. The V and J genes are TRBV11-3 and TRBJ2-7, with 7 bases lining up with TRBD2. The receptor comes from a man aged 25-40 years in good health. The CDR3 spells CASSLGEGEQYF. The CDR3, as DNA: TGTGCCAGCAGCTTAGGGGAGGGCGAGCAGTACTTC.